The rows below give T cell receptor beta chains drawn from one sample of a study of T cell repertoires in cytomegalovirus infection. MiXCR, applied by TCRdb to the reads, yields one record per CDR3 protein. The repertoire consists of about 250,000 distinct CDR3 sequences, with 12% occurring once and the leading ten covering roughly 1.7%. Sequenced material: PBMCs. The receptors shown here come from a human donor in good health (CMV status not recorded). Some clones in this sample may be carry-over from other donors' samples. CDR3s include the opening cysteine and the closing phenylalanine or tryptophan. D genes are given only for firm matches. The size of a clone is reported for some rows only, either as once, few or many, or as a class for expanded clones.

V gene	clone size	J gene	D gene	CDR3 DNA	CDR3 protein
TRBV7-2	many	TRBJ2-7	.	TGTGCCAGCAGCTTCGCCAAGGGTTACGAGCAGTACTTC	CASSFAKGYEQYF
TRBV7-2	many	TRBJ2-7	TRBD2	TGTGCCAGCAGCTTAACTAGCGGGATGTCCTACGAGCAGTACTTC	CASSLTSGMSYEQYF
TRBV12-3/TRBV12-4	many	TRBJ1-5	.	TGTGCCAGTTACAGGGACGGCAATCAGCCCCAGCATTTT	CASYRDGNQPQHF
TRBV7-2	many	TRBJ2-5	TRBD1	TGTGCCAGCAGCTTAGGAGGGGACAGATACTACCAAGAGACCCAGTACTTC	CASSLGGDRYYQETQYF
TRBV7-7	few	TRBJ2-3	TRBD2	TGTGCCAGCAGCTTAGTGACTAGCCCCACAGATACGCAGTATTTT	CASSLVTSPTDTQYF
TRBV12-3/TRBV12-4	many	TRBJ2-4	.	TGTGCCAGCAGTGGGACAGCCAAAAACATTCAGTACTTC	CASSGTAKNIQYF
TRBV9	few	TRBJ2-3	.	TGTGCCAGCAGCGCCGTGGGTAGTCCCACAGATACGCAGTATTTT	CASSAVGSPTDTQYF
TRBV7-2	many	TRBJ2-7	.	TGTGCCAGCACCACAAATCCATCCGCCTACGAGCAGTACTTC	CASTTNPSAYEQYF
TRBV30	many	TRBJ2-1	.	TGTGCCTGGACGCAGGAGGATGAGCAGTTCTTC	CAWTQEDEQFF
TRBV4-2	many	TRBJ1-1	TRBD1	TGTGCCAGCAGCCAAGCATTCGGGACAGGGCACACTGAAGCTTTCTTT	CASSQAFGTGHTEAFF
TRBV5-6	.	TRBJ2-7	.	TGTGCCAGCGGAGGACCCACAGACTACGAGCAGTACTTC	CASGGPTDYEQYF
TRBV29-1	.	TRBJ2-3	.	TGCAGCGTTCTGGACGGCACAGATACGCAGTATTTT	CSVLDGTDTQYF
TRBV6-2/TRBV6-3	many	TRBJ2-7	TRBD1	TGTGCCAGCAGACAGGGGCGCTACTACGAGCAGTACTTC	CASRQGRYYEQYF
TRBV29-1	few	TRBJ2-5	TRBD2	TGCAGCGTTGTAGTTGGGGGGGGGGAGACCCAGTACTTC	CSVVVGGGETQYF
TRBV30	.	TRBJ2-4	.	TGTGCCTCCCAAGGGGGGGAGAAAGGCAAAAACATTCAGTACTTC	CASQGGEKGKNIQYF
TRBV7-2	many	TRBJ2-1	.	TGTGCCAGCAGCCCTACGCGGACCCGGGTGCCCAATGAGCAGTTCTTC	CASSPTRTRVPNEQFF
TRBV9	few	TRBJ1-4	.	TGTGCCAGCAGCGTAGACGGCAGGACTAATGAAAAACTGTTTTTT	CASSVDGRTNEKLFF